One sample yielded the 25 T cell receptor beta chains listed below, sequenced in a study of identical twins. TCRdb re-called the 5' RACE reads through MiXCR, storing one row per CDR3 protein. The table includes approximately 630,000 distinct CDR3 sequences, roughly 7.2% detected once. These data also formed part of another study, on yellow fever vaccine responses in identical twins.

Sequenced: PBMCs. The source is a young woman in good health.

The sample holds many counts of this clonotype. The chain has TRBV7-6 and TRBJ2-2; D is uncertain. CDR3 length: 16 residues. Germline lookup yields CDR1 SGHVS and CDR2 FNYEAQ. V was clipped by 5 bases and J by 2 bases, with 15 bases between them. The CDR3 bases are TGTGCCAGCAGCGCCCAGTCCTTTACCAACACCGGGGAGCTGTTTTTT. Translating it yields CASSAQSFTNTGELFF.

This clonotype was seen more than once but under ten times. J is TRBJ2-7 and V is TRBV11-1; 12 nucleotides match TRBD1. This CDR3 region has 19 residues. The V segment lost 5 bases and the J segment 0 bases; nucleotides outside the gene matches: 14. Germline CDR1 is SGHAT and CDR2 is FQDESV (reference sequence). The CDR3 spells CASSTPGTGGPGSSYEQYF. Here the CDR3 DNA reads TGTGCCAGCAGCACCCCCGGGACAGGGGGCCCCGGAAGCTCCTACGAGCAGTACTTC.

This clonotype was observed a handful of times. The genes are TRBV5-1 and TRBJ2-1, with TRBD2 matching 7 bases. J gave up 9 bases and V 0 bases, and 6 bases lay outside the gene matches. The germline CDR1 and CDR2 sequences are SGHRS and YFSETQ. CDR3 length: 14 amino acids. CDR3 region: CASSLEGSGTEQFF. DNA for the CDR3: TGCGCCAGCAGCTTGGAAGGGAGCGGGACTGAGCAGTTCTTC.

In this sample, this clonotype turned up a few times. The chain combines TRBV6-4 with TRBJ1-5; a weak D match, TRBD1 (5 bases). The V gene's germline CDR1 is MRHNA and CDR2 SNTAGT. V was pared by 2 bases and J by 1 base, with 9 bases between. The CDR3 consists of 15 residues. The CDR3 nucleotides read TGTGCCAGCAGTGACCGCCCAGGGAGCAATCAGCCCCAGCATTTT. Translation: CASSDRPGSNQPQHF.

This clonotype was counted at least ten times. The chain couples TRBV12-3 or TRBV12-4 to TRBJ1-4, with a tentative D call TRBD1 (5 bases). This CDR3 is built from 12 residues. V was trimmed by 8 bases and J by 6 bases, leaving 10 bases between them. CDR3 sequence (DNA): TGTGCCAGCTCTGGGGGATATGAAAAACTGTTTTTT. Residues: CASSGGYEKLFF.

The sample holds a few counts of this clonotype. This chain joins TRBV4-1 and TRBJ1-2, with 8 positions matching TRBD1. After removal of 0 bases from V and 7 bases from J, the junction contained 7 bases not matched to a gene. The CDR3 consists of 15 residues. From germline, CDR1 is MGHRA and CDR2 YSYEKL. Written as DNA, the CDR3 is TGCGCCAGCAGCCAAGATCGTGGACAGGGCGTTGGCTACACCTTC. The encoded protein is CASSQDRGQGVGYTF.

This clonotype was seen a handful of times. The chain combines TRBV15 with TRBJ2-5, with a weak D call TRBD1 (6 bases). CDR3 length: 17 residues. Germline CDR1 reads LNHNV; CDR2 reads YYDKDF (reference sequence). The germline V and J ends were trimmed by 2 bases and 2 bases, with 18 bases remaining between them. The DNA of the CDR3 is TGTGCCACCAGCAGATCCAAGGACAGTGGGAGACAAGAGACCCAGTACTTC. Translated, it gives CATSRSKDSGRQETQYF.

The genes are TRBV12-3 or TRBV12-4 and TRBJ2-3; 12 nucleotides agree with TRBD2. With V trimmed by 8 bases and J by 4 bases, 7 bases remained unmatched. The CDR3 runs to 15 residues. CDR3 in DNA: TGTGCCAGCGCCCCTAGCGGGAGGGCCGCAGATACGCAGTATTTT. Its protein is CASAPSGRAADTQYF.

This clonotype was recorded a few times. The chain links TRBV10-2 to TRBJ2-1, with a tentative D call TRBD1 (6 bases). Germline CDR1 is WSHSY and CDR2 is SAAADI. The V and J ends lost 6 bases and 9 bases respectively, with 15 bases between them. The CDR3 has 13 amino acids. The DNA of the CDR3 is TGCGCCAGCAGCGTTACAGGGTCGGGTGAGCAGTTCTTC. Translated, it gives CASSVTGSGEQFF.

This clonotype was counted a few times. V and J are TRBV6-6 and TRBJ2-7; TRBD1 agrees at 9 bases. V lost 10 bases, J lost 3 bases, and 7 bases stayed unmatched. There are 13 residues in the CDR3. Looked up from germline, CDR1 is MNHNY and CDR2 is SVGAGI (reference sequence). The CDR3 DNA reads as TGTGCCACCGCCGGGACAGGGAACTACGAGCAGTACTTC. It specifies CATAGTGNYEQYF.

This clonotype has at least ten counts. The J gene is TRBJ2-7, the V gene TRBV27; TRBD2 might be the D (6 bases). Germline loops: CDR1 MNHEY, CDR2 SMNVEV (reference sequence). CDR3 length: 15 residues. Trimming cost V 5 bases and J 3 bases, with 17 bases left between them. DNA for the CDR3: TGTGCCAGCAGTCCCAAGGGGACTGCCTTCTACGAGCAGTACTTC. Its protein is CASSPKGTAFYEQYF.

This clonotype was counted many times. The CDR3 DNA sequence: TGCGCCAGCAACCGGGACAGCTCCTACGAGCAGTACTTC. It yields the protein CASNRDSSYEQYF. V is TRBV5-1 and J is TRBJ2-7, with 7 nucleotides matching TRBD1. The J segment lost 0 bases and the V segment lost 6 bases, leaving 3 bases of the junction unmatched. Germline lookup yields CDR1 SGHRS and CDR2 YFSETQ. The CDR3 has 13 amino acids.

The chain has TRBV29-1 and TRBJ2-5, with 8 bases aligning to TRBD2. Per the germline V gene, CDR1 is SQVTM and CDR2 is ANQGSEA. CDR3 length: 15 amino acids. V shed 4 bases, J shed 1 base, and the junction held 8 bases outside the gene matches. CDR3 nucleotide sequence: TGCAGCGTTGGGGGGCTAGCGGGCCCCCAAGAGACCCAGTACTTC. Its translation is CSVGGLAGPQETQYF.

Only a few counts were recorded for this clonotype. The chain recombines TRBV6-1 with TRBJ2-3; 7 bases fit TRBD1. The length of the CDR3 is 18 residues. After removal of 0 bases from V and 2 bases from J, the junction contained 11 bases not matched to a gene. Germline lookup yields CDR1 MNHNS and CDR2 SASEGT. Here the CDR3 reads CASSEAAPDRYNTDTQYF. Written as DNA, the CDR3 is TGTGCCAGCAGTGAAGCCGCCCCGGACAGGTATAACACAGATACGCAGTATTTT.

The chain uses TRBV3-1 and TRBJ2-2; D gene ambiguous. This CDR3 spans 13 amino acids. V was clipped by 2 bases and J by 7 bases, with 8 bases between them. The germline CDR1 and CDR2 sequences are LGHDT and YNNKEL (reference sequence). The CDR3 coding sequence is TGTGCCAGCAGCCAACTGGGTTTCGGGGAGCTGTTTTTT. Amino acids: CASSQLGFGELFF. The complete variable domain, with remaining parts taken from reference TRBV3-1 and TRBJ2-2, reads DTAVSQTPKYLVTQMGNDKSIKCEQNLGHDTMYWYKQDSKKFLKIMFSYNNKELIINETVPNRFSPKSPDKAHLNLHINSLELGDSAVYFCASSQLGFGELFFGEGSRLTVL.

CDR3 coding DNA: TGCGCCAGCAGCCAAGATAGTCTCCCCAGGGGAGAGACCCAGTACTTC. Residues: CASSQDSLPRGETQYF. This chain connects TRBV4-1 to TRBJ2-5; D is possibly TRBD1 (6 bases). The ends were cut back, 0 bases at V and 4 bases at J, with 15 bases in the middle. Looked up from germline, CDR1 is MGHRA and CDR2 is YSYEKL. The CDR3 contains 16 residues.

This clonotype showed up many times. Written as DNA, the CDR3 is TGTGCCAGCAGCCGAAGGCCGAGTACTCCATCGCCTGATGAGCAGTTCTTC. It translates to CASSRRPSTPSPDEQFF. The chain combines TRBV12-3 or TRBV12-4 with TRBJ2-1; D is uncertain. The CDR3 is 17 amino acids. V shed 6 bases and J shed 8 bases, with 26 bases lying between them.

This clonotype turned up a few times. The genes are TRBV20-1 and TRBJ2-7; 12 nucleotides line up with TRBD1. V was pared by 5 bases and J by 4 bases, with 6 bases of the junction left unmatched. Germline loops: CDR1 DFQATT, CDR2 SNEGSKA (reference sequence). The CDR3 is 14 residues long. The CDR3, as DNA: TGCAGTGCTGAGCCGGGACAGGGGGCTTACGAGCAGTACTTC. Its protein product is CSAEPGQGAYEQYF.

The chain links TRBV4-1 to TRBJ2-2, with 11 bases fitting TRBD2. The CDR3 totals 18 residues. Germline-derived CDR1 and CDR2 are MGHRA and YSYEKL. Trimming took 0 bases from V and 0 from J; bases not matched to a gene: 3. CDR3 in DNA: TGCGCCAGCAGCCAAGAATTGGGACTAGCGGCGAACACCGGGGAGCTGTTTTTT. The encoded protein is CASSQELGLAANTGELFF.

The chain employs TRBV20-1 and TRBJ1-4; TRBD1 aligns across 9 bases. Germline V gives CDR1 DFQATT, CDR2 SNEGSKA (reference sequence). V lost 6 bases and J lost 3; bases outside the gene matches: 5. This CDR3 is built from 14 residues. The CDR3 DNA is TGCAGTGCAACACAGGGGGCGGCTAATGAAAAACTGTTTTTT. It yields the protein CSATQGAANEKLFF.

The chain is built from TRBV28 and TRBJ2-7; D gene uncertain. From germline, CDR1 is MDHEN and CDR2 SYDVKM. The CDR3 covers 12 residues. The V gene lost 5 bases and the J gene lost 3 bases, with 8 bases spanning the gap. The CDR3 sequence is CASSPHFYEQYF. The CDR3 region has the DNA TGTGCCAGCAGTCCCCATTTCTACGAGCAGTACTTC.

This clonotype came up a few times. The chain carries TRBV7-9 and TRBJ2-1, with TRBD1 matching over 7 bases. J lost 7 bases, V lost 1 base, and 10 bases had no gene match. Germline V lookup: CDR1 SEHNR, CDR2 FQNEAQ (reference sequence). CDR3 length: 16 amino acids. CDR3 residues: CASSLVEKGAGNEQFF. CDR3 in DNA: TGTGCCAGCAGCTTAGTGGAAAAGGGGGCAGGGAATGAGCAGTTCTTC.

This clonotype was detected a few times. This rearrangement joins TRBV5-1 to TRBJ2-1; possibly TRBD2 for D (5 bases). Per the germline V gene, CDR1 is SGHRS and CDR2 is YFSETQ. The CDR3 consists of 13 residues. The V end was cut by 1 base, the J end by 11 bases, with 13 bases between. The CDR3, as DNA: TGCGCCAGCAGCTTGTCGGTAGCGTCTAAGCAGTTCTTC. Translation gives CASSLSVASKQFF.

This clonotype showed up just a few times. The chain is built from TRBV5-1 and TRBJ2-3; perhaps D is TRBD1 or TRBD2 (5 bases each). V was shortened by 4 bases and J by 4 bases, with 16 bases between the two germline ends. CDR1 and CDR2 (germline): SGHRS, YFSETQ. This CDR3 spans 15 amino acids. The CDR3 DNA reads TGCGCCAGCAGCGTAGGAAAGGGGAGCCCAGATACGCAGTATTTT. Protein product: CASSVGKGSPDTQYF.

Many counts were recorded for this clonotype. V is TRBV29-1 and J is TRBJ2-3, with TRBD2 matching over 7 bases. The ends lost 8 bases at V and 6 bases at J; junction bases unmatched: 14. The CDR3 loop spans 14 amino acids. CDR1 SQVTM and CDR2 ANQGSEA come from the germline V gene. The CDR3 protein is CSLRGGSAPDTQYF. Here the CDR3 DNA reads TGCAGCTTAAGGGGCGGGAGCGCCCCCGATACGCAGTATTTT.